This is a list of T cell receptor beta chains from one sample in a study of human T cells and chemical hapten exposure. TCRdb fed the RACE reads into MiXCR, producing one record per CDR3 protein. Of about 380,000 distinct CDR3 sequences listed, approximately 5.1% are singletons. The sample was whole blood, taken in connection with sensitization to the hapten diphenylcyclopropenone (DPC). These receptors were taken from a woman between 50 and 59 years old with alopecia areata. Some clones in this sample may be carry-over from other donors' samples. Each CDR3 is given with its conserved first and last residue. Not all rows give a size; the values are once, few, many and, for expanded clones, a class.

j_call | clone_size | v_call | cdr3_aa
TRBJ1-2 | once | TRBV12-3/TRBV12-4 | CASSLKDGNYGYTF
TRBJ2-5 | many | TRBV5-1 | CASSQSGSGETQYF
TRBJ2-1 | few | TRBV28 | CASSLLGLAGGSYNEQFF
TRBJ1-6 | . | TRBV12-3/TRBV12-4 | CASSRGGDNSPLHF
TRBJ2-7 | many | TRBV28 | CASSPGLGSYEQYF
TRBJ2-3 | many | TRBV9 | CASSLGQGFDTQYF
TRBJ2-5 | . | TRBV7-9 | CASSTTTGQETQYF
TRBJ2-4 | once | TRBV7-2 | CASSLEGSLAINIQYF
TRBJ2-3 | many | TRBV5-1 | CASYEDSLRDTQYF
TRBJ1-1 | many | TRBV3-1 | CASSLSGGDTEAFF
TRBJ1-1 | many | TRBV12-3/TRBV12-4 | CASSPSGLMNTEAFF
TRBJ2-6 | few | TRBV5-4 | CASRPDYPAGANVLTF
TRBJ1-6 | few | TRBV7-2 | CASSTDRAYNSPLHF
TRBJ2-1 | many | TRBV11-2 | CASRPIAGGLYNEQFF
TRBJ2-6 | . | TRBV2 | CASRLDRSSGANVLTF
TRBJ1-6 | few | TRBV12-3/TRBV12-4 | CASSYQGDSPLHF
TRBJ1-5 | few | TRBV27 | CASAQGNQPQHF
TRBJ1-5 | . | TRBV7-9 | CASSGQVNQPQHF
TRBJ1-1 | . | TRBV5-6 | CASSRRTAPNTEAFF
TRBJ2-3 | few | TRBV4-1 | CASSQEAGVTDTQYF
TRBJ1-1 | . | TRBV6-5 | CASSYERNTEAFF
TRBJ2-3 | . | TRBV29-1 | CSVPGLAGATTGTDTQYF
TRBJ2-2 | few | TRBV2 | CASKRNTGELFF
TRBJ1-1 | many | TRBV5-1 | CASSLGARVMAEAFF